This T cell receptor (beta chain) was found in a study of T-cell reconstitution after alpha-beta-depleted transplantation in children. This clonotype was observed at least ten times. As yet, its antigen is unknown. The junction had 16 bases not matched to a gene; V was cut back by 0 bases and J by 6 bases. CDR3 length equals 18 residues. CDR1 KGHDR and CDR2 SFDVKD come from the germline V gene. Study-level points and caveats: Several hundred expanded graft clones reportedly were the source of alpha-beta T cells about two months after transplant.

TCRbeta library preparation incorporated unique molecular identifiers. One entry per CDR3 protein, called by TCRdb with MiXCR from the PCR reads. The table records about 600,000 distinct CDR3 sequences, 13% of them present only once. The rearrangement links TRBV24-1 to TRBJ2-7, with 7 bases matching TRBD1. Sequencing was performed on PBMCs, mostly from graft donor cells, taken 360 days after TCRalphabeta/CD19-depleted stem cell transplant. The clonotype was recovered from a male patient younger than 18 who had a stem cell transplant for acute myeloid leukemia, so the T cells may come from the graft donor. CDR3 residues: CATSDLRDRQGPCLEQYF. The CDR3, as DNA: TGTGCCACCAGTGATTTGCGGGATCGACAGGGCCCCTGTCTCGAGCAGTACTTC.